Each of the 30 T cell receptor beta chains below was sequenced from the same sample in a study of T cells in Graves' hyperthyroidism and ophthalmopathy. RNA transcripts served as the template for amplifying TCR beta CDR3 regions. A set of HTBI primers served as the primers for a first-round RT-PCR of the TCR CDR3. TCRdb re-called the multiplex PCR reads with MiXCR, one entry per CDR3 protein. The sample lists about 350,000 distinct CDR3 sequences, about 15% occurring once. Sequencing was performed on blood. These receptors were obtained from a woman aged 25 to 39 with Graves' hyperthyroidism.

The chain combines TRBV7-9 with TRBJ2-5; D call uncertain. V was cut by 0 bases and J by 4 bases, with 15 bases left in between. The CDR3 runs 16 residues. The germline CDR1 and CDR2 sequences are SEHNR and FQNEAQ (reference sequence). The CDR3 bases are TGTGCCAGCAGCTTAGCGCTAGATTTCGGGCGAGAGACCCAGTACTTC. Translation gives CASSLALDFGRETQYF.

This clonotype was seen ten or more times. The chain recombines TRBV2 with TRBJ2-1, with D tentatively TRBD2 (6 bases). Deletions cut 7 bases from V and 0 bases from J, with 16 bases between. The CDR3 extends over 16 amino acids. Germline CDR1 is SNHLY and CDR2 is FYNNEI. CDR3 DNA sequence: TGTGCCAGCAATGTCGATCGGGGGATCTCCTACAATGAGCAGTTCTTC. This sequence encodes CASNVDRGISYNEQFF.

This clonotype was found many times. This chain connects TRBV2 to TRBJ2-1; 8 bases line up with TRBD1. The germline CDR1 and CDR2 sequences are SNHLY and FYNNEI. The CDR3 totals 16 residues. V lost 0 bases, J lost 4 bases, and 5 bases stayed unmatched. CDR3 amino acids: CASSEAPGDRYNEQFF. The CDR3 region has the DNA TGTGCCAGCAGTGAAGCGCCTGGGGACAGGTACAATGAGCAGTTCTTC. Full variable domain (rest looked up from reference TRBV2 and TRBJ2-1): EPEVTQTPSHQVTQMGQEVILRCVPISNHLYFYWYRQILGQKVEFLVSFYNNEISEKSEIFDDQFSVERPDGSNFTLKIRSTKLEDSAMYFCASSEAPGDRYNEQFFGPGTRLTVL.

This clonotype was seen only a few times. The chain links TRBV24-1 to TRBJ2-2; 10 nucleotides align to TRBD1. Germline loops: CDR1 KGHDR, CDR2 SFDVKD. The ends lost 11 bases at V and 0 bases at J; junction bases unmatched: 8. This CDR3 is built from 16 residues. The CDR3 nucleotides are TGTGCCATAGGAGGGACAGGGGCCGCGAACACCGGGGAGCTGTTTTTT. It translates to CAIGGTGAANTGELFF.

This clonotype was seen ten or more times. The chain uses TRBV28 and TRBJ2-7; 8 bases fit TRBD2. Germline values: CDR1 MDHEN, CDR2 SYDVKM. Trimming removed 7 bases from V and 5 bases from J; junction bases left unmatched: 7. The CDR3 length is 13 residues. The CDR3 bases are TGTGCCAGCAAAGCGGGAGCGAACCACGAGCAGTACTTC. It encodes CASKAGANHEQYF.

This clonotype was detected many times. The V and J genes are TRBV20-1 and TRBJ2-2, with D perhaps TRBD1 (6 bases). Germline V gene sequence: CDR1 DFQATT, CDR2 SNEGSKA (reference sequence). The CDR3 extends over 13 amino acids. V was pared by 4 bases and J by 1 base, with 7 bases between. The CDR3 nucleotides are TGCAGTGCTAAACAGGGGAACACCGGGGAGCTGTTTTTT. It is translated as CSAKQGNTGELFF.

As regards this clonotype: This may be a read error: a much more frequent sequence differs by one nucleotide. V gene TRBV7-9 combines with J gene TRBJ1-4, with D unresolved. CDR3 size: 14 residues. The germline gives CDR1 SEHNR, CDR2 FQNEAQ (reference sequence). Written as DNA, the CDR3 is TGTGCCAGCAGCCTAGACCGACGCGGGGAAAAACTGGTTTTT. It codes for CASSLDRRGEKLVF. Based on the CDR3 plus reference TRBV7-9 and TRBJ1-4, the full variable domain is DTGVSQNPRHKITKRGQNVTFRCDPISEHNRLYWYRQTLGQGPEFLTYFQNEAQLEKSRLLSDRFSAERPKGSFSTLEIQRTEQGDSAMYLCASSLDRRGEKLVFGSGTQLSVL.

The chain combines TRBV15 with TRBJ1-4; D is ambiguous. CDR3 length equals 15 residues. Germline CDR1 LNHNV, CDR2 YYDKDF (reference sequence). V was trimmed by 0 bases and J by 8 bases, leaving 13 bases between them. CDR3 in amino acids: CATSRDRRAGEKLFF. CDR3 DNA: TGTGCCACCAGCAGAGATCGTAGAGCTGGGGAAAAACTGTTTTTT.

This clonotype was recorded at least ten times. The DNA of the CDR3 is TGTGCCAGCTCACCACGGCCGGCTAGCGGGCGGAAGGGAGATACGCAGTATTTT. As protein: CASSPRPASGRKGDTQYF. The rearrangement links TRBV18 to TRBJ2-3; 8 bases are a match to TRBD2. This CDR3 region has 18 residues. CDR1 is KGHSH, CDR2 LQKENI, per germline. Unmatched junction bases numbered 14, after V lost 1 base and J lost 5 bases.

Many counts were recorded for this clonotype. The rearrangement uses TRBV6-6 and TRBJ2-3; 13 nucleotides agree with TRBD2. V dropped 0 bases and J dropped 4; count of bases not matched to a gene: 7. The CDR3 spans 18 residues. The V gene's germline CDR1 is MNHNY and CDR2 SVGAGI (reference sequence). CDR3 nucleotides: TGTGCCAGCAGTTACTCTGGGATTGGACTAGCGGGAGCAGATACGCAGTATTTT. Translating gives CASSYSGIGLAGADTQYF.

This clonotype was counted at least ten times. The rearrangement uses TRBV3-1 and TRBJ2-3; 11 bases map to TRBD2. The V segment lost 3 bases and the J segment 5 bases; nucleotides outside the gene matches: 4. Germline assignment: CDR1 LGHDT and CDR2 YNNKEL (reference sequence). This CDR3 has 15 residues. CDR3 DNA: TGTGCCAGCAGCCATCTAGCGGGGGGAGTAGATACGCAGTATTTT. Translated: CASSHLAGGVDTQYF.

This clonotype was picked up many times. The V gene is TRBV12-3 or TRBV12-4, the J gene TRBJ1-2, with D uncertain. This CDR3 is 12 amino acids long. Trimming removed 1 base at V and 12 bases at J, with 12 bases between. The CDR3 loop reads CASSLDAGVHTF. CDR3 sequence (DNA): TGTGCCAGCAGTTTAGACGCCGGGGTCCACACCTTC.

This clonotype was seen ten or more times. The genes are TRBV28 and TRBJ1-4; 9 bases fit TRBD1. Germline V lookup: CDR1 MDHEN, CDR2 SYDVKM. The V segment lost 5 bases and the J segment 8 bases; nucleotides outside the gene matches: 12. The CDR3 contains 16 residues. CDR3 sequence reads: CASSALSGTGLEKLFF. In DNA, the CDR3 is TGTGCCAGCAGTGCACTATCCGGGACAGGGTTGGAAAAACTGTTTTTT.

This clonotype appeared a single time. This clone may be a read error of a much larger clone one base away. The chain joins TRBV5-4 to TRBJ1-1; D not resolved. Germline CDR1 reads SGHNT; CDR2 reads YYREEE (reference sequence). The CDR3 runs 14 residues. Trimming removed 0 bases at V and 1 base at J, with 7 bases between. The CDR3 spells CASSLEPGNTEAFF. CDR3 coding DNA: TGTGCCAGCAGCTTGGAGCCGGGGAACACTGAAGCTTTCTTT. Filled out from reference TRBV5-4 and TRBJ1-1, the complete variable domain reads ETGVTQSPTHLIKTRGQQVTLRCSSQSGHNTVSWYQQALGQGPQFIFQYYREEENGRGNFPPRFSGLQFPNYSSELNVNALELDDSALYLCASSLEPGNTEAFFGQGTRLTVV.

This clonotype occurred a few times. The chain employs TRBV7-3 and TRBJ2-1; 9 nucleotides agree with TRBD2. After removal of 4 bases from V and 4 bases from J, the junction contained 8 bases not matched to a gene. Germline assignment: CDR1 SGHTA and CDR2 FQGTGA. This CDR3 has 16 amino acids. CDR3 protein: CASSSKTSGPYNEQFF. The CDR3 coding sequence is TGTGCCAGCAGCTCGAAGACTAGCGGCCCTTACAATGAGCAGTTCTTC.

This clonotype was picked up a small number of times. The chain joins TRBV10-2 to TRBJ2-6; D remains unclear. The CDR3 consists of 14 residues. V was cut by 6 bases and J by 0 bases, with 6 bases left in between. Germline V gene sequence: CDR1 WSHSY, CDR2 SAAADI. The CDR3 region is CASRGVSGANVLTF. CDR3 nucleotide sequence: TGCGCCAGCAGAGGAGTCTCTGGGGCCAACGTCCTGACTTTC.

This clonotype was found a few times. A single base separates this from a much larger clone, so it may be a read error. CDR3 coding DNA: TGTGCCAGCACCTCCGGACAGACCGGAAAACTGTTTTTT. It specifies CASTSGQTGKLFF. The chain carries TRBV28 and TRBJ1-4; a possible D gene is TRBD1 (6 bases). The CDR3 has 13 amino acids. V was trimmed by 7 bases and J by 10 bases, leaving 16 bases between them. In germline, CDR1 is MDHEN, CDR2 SYDVKM.

The chain recombines TRBV5-1 with TRBJ2-4; a weak D match, TRBD1 (6 bases). The CDR3 length is 15 residues. Looked up from germline, CDR1 is SGHRS and CDR2 is YFSETQ. Trimming took 0 bases from V and 8 from J, leaving 15 bases between them. CDR3 sequence (DNA): TGCGCCAGCAGCTTGGTCGGGACACAGCACGACATTCAGTACTTC. Protein product: CASSLVGTQHDIQYF.

This clonotype was recorded at least ten times. The chain couples TRBV12-3 or TRBV12-4 to TRBJ1-6; D is ambiguous. CDR3 size: 16 residues. Trimming stripped 5 bases from V and 6 bases from J, with 17 bases between. CDR3 protein: CASSREVTEFNSPLHF. As DNA, the CDR3 is TGTGCCAGCAGTCGTGAGGTGACGGAATTTAATTCACCCCTCCACTTT.

The chain employs TRBV7-2 and TRBJ2-7; 9 positions match TRBD2. Germline V lookup: CDR1 SGHTA, CDR2 FQGNSA. This CDR3 is built from 18 residues. The ends lost 5 bases at V and 7 bases at J; junction bases unmatched: 21. The CDR3 bases are TGTGCCAGCAGCAAGCACAGATACGCGCGGGAGGGCACTTCGGAGCAGTACTTC. Translated, it gives CASSKHRYAREGTSEQYF.

This clonotype was recorded many times. The V call is TRBV20-1, the J call TRBJ2-7, with 7 positions matching TRBD2. Germline V gene lookup returns CDR1 DFQATT and CDR2 SNEGSKA (reference sequence). The V gene end was trimmed by 6 bases and the J gene end by 4 bases; junction bases not matched to a gene: 15. This CDR3 comprises 15 residues. The CDR3 sequence is CSAQLPTSRRYEQYF. CDR3 bases: TGCAGTGCCCAACTCCCGACTAGCAGGAGGTACGAGCAGTACTTC.

This clonotype was observed many times. The chain couples TRBV12-3 or TRBV12-4 to TRBJ2-2; D unresolved. CDR3 length: 13 residues. With 4 bases removed from V and 2 bases from J, the gap between germline ends came to 5 bases. Here the CDR3 reads CASSYPNTGELFF. The CDR3 DNA sequence: TGTGCCAGCAGTTATCCTAACACCGGGGAGCTGTTTTTT.

The rearrangement joins TRBV28 to TRBJ2-7; 14 bases agree with TRBD2. The ends lost 6 bases at V and 5 bases at J; junction bases unmatched: 6. Per the germline V gene, CDR1 is MDHEN and CDR2 is SYDVKM. The CDR3 contains 15 residues. In nucleotides, the CDR3 is TGTGCCAGCAGCCCGGGACTAGCGGGAGCTAACGAGCAGTACTTC. The encoded protein is CASSPGLAGANEQYF.

This clonotype was seen only a few times. The chain recombines TRBV20-1 with TRBJ2-7; a possible D gene is TRBD2 (6 bases). The ends were cut back, 4 bases at V and 2 bases at J, with 9 bases in the middle. The germline gives CDR1 DFQATT, CDR2 SNEGSKA (reference sequence). There are 12 residues in the CDR3. CDR3 nucleotides: TGCAGTGCTAAACCGGGGGCCTACGAGCAGTACTTC. Translating it yields CSAKPGAYEQYF.

This chain joins TRBV5-1 and TRBJ2-1; no clear D gene. Germline CDR1 is SGHRS and CDR2 is YFSETQ. The CDR3 is 13 residues long. The V gene lost 0 bases and the J gene lost 8 bases, with 9 bases spanning the gap. Here the CDR3 DNA reads TGCGCCAGCAGCTTGGTAGGGTCTGATGAGCAGTTCTTC. It encodes CASSLVGSDEQFF.

The chain employs TRBV6-4 and TRBJ1-5; D uncertain. Germline V gene lookup returns CDR1 MRHNA and CDR2 SNTAGT. Deletions cut 4 bases from V and 0 bases from J, with 10 bases between. CDR3 size: 15 residues. Here the CDR3 reads CASSAGPDSNQPQHF. Written as DNA, the CDR3 is TGTGCCAGCAGTGCCGGACCGGATAGCAATCAGCCCCAGCATTTT.

This clonotype was seen repeatedly, ten times or more. The chain joins TRBV2 to TRBJ1-4; D is ambiguous. In germline, CDR1 is SNHLY, CDR2 FYNNEI. Trimming cost V 4 bases and J 8 bases, with 11 bases left between them. The CDR3 runs 13 residues. CDR3 bases: TGTGCCAGCAGTGCCGAGTCCGAGGAAAAACTGTTTTTT. It translates to CASSAESEEKLFF.

V is TRBV20-1 and J is TRBJ2-7; possibly TRBD2 for D (5 bases). Germline CDR1 and CDR2: DFQATT and SNEGSKA (reference sequence). V lost 3 bases and J 5 bases, leaving 20 bases between the germline ends. The CDR3 spans 15 residues. The CDR3 nucleotides read TGCAGTGCTAGGTCGAGGCGTGGGAGTTTAGACGAGCAGTACTTC. It yields the protein CSARSRRGSLDEQYF.

This clonotype was detected many times. J is TRBJ1-3 and V is TRBV20-1; the match to TRBD1 covers 8 bases. In germline, CDR1 is DFQATT, CDR2 SNEGSKA (reference sequence). The CDR3 is 15 residues long. V trimming: 5 bases; J trimming: 0 bases; junction bases outside the gene matches: 6. Written as DNA, the CDR3 is TGCAGTGCTGGGACGCAGGGGGCCTCTGGAAACACCATATATTTT. It yields the protein CSAGTQGASGNTIYF.

V is TRBV5-1 and J is TRBJ2-2, with D perhaps matching TRBD2 (6 bases). This CDR3 is built from 15 residues. Germline lookup yields CDR1 SGHRS and CDR2 YFSETQ. Trimming shortened V by 2 bases and J by 4 bases, and 12 bases separated the two germline ends. CDR3 residues: CASSLRDSPTGELFF. The CDR3 DNA follows: TGCGCCAGCAGCTTACGGGACTCGCCCACCGGGGAGCTGTTTTTT.